The 32 T cell receptor beta chains in this list originate from one sample, sequenced in a study of blood T cell repertoires in COVID-19. Generated by immunoSEQ multiplex PCR, the TCRdb table keeps only in-frame clones and is missing some. This sample has 200,000 or so clones, with more than 85% found just once. Source material: peripheral blood. These TCRs come from a man in his fifties or sixties with COVID-19, enrolled during active disease.

The rearrangement uses TRBV28 and TRBJ2-7, with 7 positions matching TRBD1. After removal of 3 bases from V and 6 bases from J, the junction contained 8 bases not matched to a gene. Per the germline V gene, CDR1 is MDHEN and CDR2 is SYDVKM. The CDR3 contains 14 residues. CDR3 protein: CASSFLQGWGEQYF. DNA of the CDR3: TGTGCCAGCAGTTTCTTACAGGGGTGGGGCGAGCAGTACTTC. The variable domain in full, with the rest retrieved from reference TRBV28 and TRBJ2-7, is DVKVTQSSRYLVKRTGEKVFLECVQDMDHENMFWYRQDPGLGLRLIYFSYDVKMKEKGDIPEGYSVSREKKERFSLILESASTNQTSMYLCASSFLQGWGEQYFGPGTRLTVT.

DNA for the CDR3: TGTGCCAGCAGCCAAGCCGCAAGGGGGGATACGCAGTATTTT. Protein sequence: CASSQAARGDTQYF. The chain couples TRBV9 to TRBJ2-3; D is possibly TRBD1 (6 bases). V lost 4 bases to trimming and J lost 6 bases, with 15 bases between them. CDR1 is SGDLS and CDR2 is YYNGEE in the germline V gene. The CDR3 extends over 14 amino acids.

The rearrangement links TRBV19 to TRBJ1-3; D is perhaps TRBD1 (5 bases). The germline V gene encodes CDR1 LNHDA and CDR2 SQIVND (reference sequence). The V and J ends lost 8 bases and 2 bases respectively, with 13 bases between them. The CDR3 loop spans 14 amino acids. The DNA for the CDR3 is TGTGCCAGTCGTCCGGGACTGGCTGGAAACACCATATATTTT. It specifies CASRPGLAGNTIYF.

The chain employs TRBV6-5 and TRBJ1-1; 8 bases fit TRBD1. The CDR3 is 14 amino acids. With V trimmed by 6 bases and J by 4 bases, 7 bases remained unmatched. Germline-derived CDR1 and CDR2 are MNHEY and SVGAGI. The CDR3 loop reads CASRGQGASTEAFF. In nucleotides, the CDR3 is TGTGCCAGCAGGGGCCAGGGGGCTTCCACTGAAGCTTTCTTT.

The chain's CDR3 is CASSPGFGAGGANTGELFF. DNA of the CDR3: TGTGCCAGCAGCCCGGGGTTCGGGGCGGGGGGCGCGAACACCGGGGAGCTGTTTTTT. This chain links TRBV4-2 with TRBJ2-2, with TRBD2 identical over 8 bases. Germline V lookup: CDR1 LGHNA, CDR2 YNFKEQ. The V gene end was trimmed by 4 bases and the J gene end by 0 bases; junction bases not matched to a gene: 13. This CDR3 is 19 amino acids long.

For the CDR3, the DNA is TGTGCCAGCGGGCAGGGGACCTATGGCTACACCTTC. Translated: CASGQGTYGYTF. V gene TRBV2 combines with J gene TRBJ1-2, with a tentative D call TRBD1 (6 bases). CDR3 length equals 12 residues. In germline, CDR1 is SNHLY, CDR2 FYNNEI. V lost 8 bases and J 4 bases, leaving 11 bases between the germline ends.

The chain uses TRBV7-3 and TRBJ2-1; no firm D call. The germline V gene encodes CDR1 SGHTA and CDR2 FQGTGA. The CDR3 has 15 amino acids. Trimming left V 2 bases short and J 6 bases short, with 14 bases between. CDR3 DNA sequence: TGTGCCAGCAGCTTATACTCGAGCGTTGGCAATGAGCAGTTCTTC. As protein: CASSLYSSVGNEQFF.

This chain uses TRBV4-3 with TRBJ2-7; D is unresolved. There are 15 residues in the CDR3. CDR1 LGHNA and CDR2 YSLEER come from the germline V gene. The V and J ends lost 0 bases and 5 bases respectively, with 14 bases between them. CDR3 DNA: TGCGCCAGCAGCCAAGATCGTTTACCAGCGAACGAGCAGTACTTC. This gives the protein CASSQDRLPANEQYF.

This chain links TRBV9 with TRBJ2-1; 8 bases align to TRBD1. The ends lost 3 bases at V and 8 bases at J; junction bases unmatched: 7. Germline V lookup: CDR1 SGDLS, CDR2 YYNGEE. CDR3 length: 14 amino acids. CDR3 amino acids: CASSAGQGWDEQFF. The CDR3 coding sequence is TGTGCCAGCAGCGCCGGACAGGGTTGGGATGAGCAGTTCTTC.

The rearrangement joins TRBV19 to TRBJ2-7, with TRBD1 matching 7 bases. Germline CDR1 reads LNHDA; CDR2 reads SQIVND (reference sequence). The CDR3 sequence is 15 residues long. The V segment lost 6 bases and the J segment 1 base; nucleotides outside the gene matches: 9. CDR3 bases: TGTGCCAGTAGCGACTCTCCGGGACAGTCCTACGAGCAGTACTTC. Translating gives CASSDSPGQSYEQYF.

The CDR3 DNA sequence: TGTGCCAGCAGCGGAGACAGTGGAAACACCATATATTTT. Its translation: CASSGDSGNTIYF. The chain employs TRBV7-8 and TRBJ1-3, with D possibly being TRBD1 (5 bases). This CDR3 spans 13 amino acids. Germline-derived CDR1 and CDR2 are SGHVS and FQNEAQ. The V end lost 5 bases, the J end lost 3 bases, and 8 bases lay between the germline ends.

This clone has a single count. This chain links TRBV18 with TRBJ2-6; 8 bases are a match to TRBD1. The junction had 2 bases not matched to a gene; V was cut back by 5 bases and J by 2 bases. The CDR3 runs to 15 residues. CDR1 and CDR2 from the germline V gene are KGHSH and LQKENI. The DNA of the CDR3 is TGTGCCAGCTCAGAACAGGGGGCTGGGGCCAACGTCCTGACTTTC. Protein product: CASSEQGAGANVLTF.

This chain connects TRBV2 to TRBJ1-4; D gene ambiguous. The ends were cut back, 6 bases at V and 10 bases at J, with 18 bases in the middle. Germline-derived CDR1 and CDR2 are SNHLY and FYNNEI. The CDR3 contains 14 residues. The CDR3 DNA sequence: TGTGCCAGCAGCCCCAGGATTTCGGCTGGAAAACTGTTTTTT. Protein: CASSPRISAGKLFF.

This chain links TRBV4-1 with TRBJ1-4, with 8 bases identical to TRBD1. The CDR3 consists of 16 residues. V dropped 2 bases and J dropped 7; count of bases not matched to a gene: 9. In germline, CDR1 is MGHRA, CDR2 YSYEKL. The CDR3 coding sequence is TGCGCCAGCAGCCAAACTCAGGGGGCTGGCTTTGAAAAACTGTTTTTT. It encodes CASSQTQGAGFEKLFF.

The chain uses TRBV6-5 and TRBJ2-1, with D perhaps matching TRBD1 (5 bases). With 2 bases removed from V and 2 bases from J, the gap between germline ends came to 10 bases. CDR1 MNHEY and CDR2 SVGAGI come from the germline V gene. This CDR3 contains 15 residues. The CDR3 sequence is CASSYGALTYNEQFF. CDR3 DNA sequence: TGTGCCAGCAGTTACGGGGCTCTAACCTACAATGAGCAGTTCTTC.

V and J are TRBV28 and TRBJ2-2; TRBD2 aligns across 8 bases. CDR1 MDHEN and CDR2 SYDVKM come from the germline V gene. Losses at the gene ends were 7 bases for V and 0 bases for J; bases not matched to a gene: 4. The CDR3 consists of 15 residues. The CDR3 region is CASILAGANTGELFF. Written as DNA, the CDR3 is TGTGCCAGCATCCTAGCGGGCGCGAACACCGGGGAGCTGTTTTTT. Full variable domain (outside the CDR3, taken from reference TRBV28 and TRBJ2-2): DVKVTQSSRYLVKRTGEKVFLECVQDMDHENMFWYRQDPGLGLRLIYFSYDVKMKEKGDIPEGYSVSREKKERFSLILESASTNQTSMYLCASILAGANTGELFFGEGSRLTVL.

This chain connects TRBV7-3 to TRBJ2-2, with 8 bases fitting TRBD1. This CDR3 contains 15 residues. The V segment lost 1 base and the J segment 4 bases; nucleotides outside the gene matches: 2. From germline, CDR1 is SGHTA and CDR2 FQGTGA. In DNA form, the CDR3 reads TGTGCCAGCAGCTTAATGGGACAGGTCACCGGGGAGCTGTTTTTT. Translating it yields CASSLMGQVTGELFF.

The chain recombines TRBV7-9 with TRBJ2-5, with D possibly matching TRBD2 (6 bases). Between the trimmed V and J ends, which lost 2 bases and 8 bases, there was a span of 18 bases. Germline V gives CDR1 SEHNR, CDR2 FQNEAQ (reference sequence). This CDR3 has 15 amino acids. In DNA form, the CDR3 reads TGTGCCAGCAGCTTAAATTCGGCTAGCGCTTCAACCCAGTACTTC. It yields the protein CASSLNSASASTQYF.

This chain links TRBV4-2 with TRBJ2-3, with TRBD2 identical over 8 bases. This CDR3 is 16 amino acids long. From germline, CDR1 is LGHNA and CDR2 YNFKEQ. Trimming cost V 4 bases and J 2 bases; bases outside gene matches: 8. The CDR3 DNA is TGTGCCAGCAGCCCCCGGGGTAGCGGGGTCACAGATACGCAGTATTTT. Its translation: CASSPRGSGVTDTQYF.

The rearrangement joins TRBV11-2 to TRBJ1-4; the D gene is possibly TRBD1 (5 bases). This CDR3 contains 13 residues. V lost 4 bases and J 5 bases, leaving 8 bases between the germline ends. CDR1 and CDR2 from the germline V gene are SGHAT and FQNNGV. The DNA for the CDR3 is TGTGCCAGCAGCTCCCGACAGAATGAAAAACTGTTTTTT. Its protein is CASSSRQNEKLFF.

The J gene is TRBJ1-5, the V gene TRBV19; 7 bases are shared with TRBD1. V shed 4 bases and J 2 bases; nucleotides not matched to a gene: 5. Germline values: CDR1 LNHDA, CDR2 SQIVND (reference sequence). The CDR3 is 15 amino acids. In DNA, the CDR3 is TGTGCCAGTAGTAAGCAGACAGGGCGCAATCAGCCCCAGCATTTT. It yields the protein CASSKQTGRNQPQHF.

The rearrangement uses TRBV27 and TRBJ2-3, with 12 nucleotides matching TRBD2. J lost 2 bases, V lost 0 bases, and 6 bases had no gene match. The CDR3 is 18 amino acids. Germline CDR1 and CDR2: MNHEY and SMNVEV (reference sequence). CDR3 loop: CASSLSPLAGGPTDTQYF. The CDR3 DNA reads as TGTGCCAGCAGTTTATCACCTCTAGCGGGGGGGCCCACAGATACGCAGTATTTT.

The chain combines TRBV19 with TRBJ2-7; weak D call: TRBD1 (5 bases). This CDR3 has 14 amino acids. Deletions cut 3 bases from V and 0 bases from J, with 9 bases between. Germline loops: CDR1 LNHDA, CDR2 SQIVND (reference sequence). The CDR3 loop reads CASSMKGNSYEQYF. CDR3 sequence (DNA): TGTGCCAGTAGTATGAAGGGGAACTCCTACGAGCAGTACTTC.

This chain connects TRBV5-6 to TRBJ2-1; D remains unclear. Germline V CDR1 and CDR2: SGHDT, YYEEEE. This CDR3 is built from 12 residues. V lost 0 bases, J lost 7 bases, and 5 bases lay in between. The CDR3 region is CASSLAGNEQFF. CDR3 sequence (DNA): TGTGCCAGCAGCTTGGCCGGGAATGAGCAGTTCTTC.

In its sample, this clone was seen once. The chain recombines TRBV6-5 with TRBJ2-7; D gene ambiguous. Looked up from germline, CDR1 is MNHEY and CDR2 is SVGAGI. Trimming took 6 bases from V and 4 from J, leaving 19 bases between them. This CDR3 comprises 15 residues. This chain's CDR3 is CASSPYPGSSYEQYF. DNA for the CDR3: TGTGCCAGCAGCCCGTACCCTGGTAGCTCGTACGAGCAGTACTTC.

This sequence joins TRBV2 and TRBJ2-3, with D maybe TRBD1 (6 bases). There are 15 residues in the CDR3. The germline gives CDR1 SNHLY, CDR2 FYNNEI. V was cut by 1 base and J by 0 bases, with 8 bases left in between. This CDR3 reads CASSEEGVSTDTQYF. Written as DNA, the CDR3 is TGTGCCAGCAGTGAAGAGGGGGTCAGCACAGATACGCAGTATTTT. Full variable domain (rest looked up from reference TRBV2 and TRBJ2-3): EPEVTQTPSHQVTQMGQEVILRCVPISNHLYFYWYRQILGQKVEFLVSFYNNEISEKSEIFDDQFSVERPDGSNFTLKIRSTKLEDSAMYFCASSEEGVSTDTQYFGPGTRLTVL.

This clone showed up just once. The rearrangement joins TRBV11-2 to TRBJ2-7; the D gene is possibly TRBD1 (5 bases). V was shortened by 0 bases and J by 2 bases, with 8 bases between the two germline ends. The CDR3 is 14 residues long. The V gene's germline CDR1 is SGHAT and CDR2 FQNNGV. The CDR3: CASSLETGPYEQYF. CDR3 in DNA: TGTGCCAGCAGCTTAGAAACAGGACCCTACGAGCAGTACTTC.

The chain has TRBV29-1 and TRBJ1-3; D perhaps matches TRBD1 (5 bases). Germline V gene lookup returns CDR1 SQVTM and CDR2 ANQGSEA. Trimming left V 7 bases short and J 0 bases short, with 10 bases between. This CDR3 has 13 residues. The CDR3 DNA is TGCAGCGGCCAGGGTATCTCTGGAAACACCATATATTTT. Its protein is CSGQGISGNTIYF.

The chain couples TRBV25-1 to TRBJ2-2; TRBD2 agrees at 7 bases. Germline CDR1 reads MGHDK; CDR2 reads SYGVNS. Losses at the gene ends were 7 bases for V and 1 base for J; bases not matched to a gene: 3. This CDR3 has 14 residues. CDR3 residues: CASTREGNTGELFF. The CDR3 nucleotides are TGTGCCAGCACTAGGGAGGGGAACACCGGGGAGCTGTTTTTT. The variable domain in full, completed from reference TRBV25-1 and TRBJ2-2, reads EADIYQTPRYLVIGTGKKITLECSQTMGHDKMYWYQQDPGMELHLIHYSYGVNSTEKGDLSSESTVSRIRTEHFPLTLESARPSHTSQYLCASTREGNTGELFFGEGSRLTVL.

This chain links TRBV15 with TRBJ2-3, with 9 bases fitting TRBD1. V gave up 1 base and J gave up 4 bases; unmatched junction bases: 9. The CDR3 sequence is 17 residues long. CDR1 and CDR2 (germline): LNHNV, YYDKDF (reference sequence). In nucleotides, the CDR3 is TGTGCCACCAGCAGAGCATTCGGACAGGGGCGATCAGATACGCAGTATTTT. Translated, it gives CATSRAFGQGRSDTQYF.

This chain joins TRBV14 and TRBJ2-1; 7 bases fit TRBD1. This CDR3 has 16 residues. Germline V gives CDR1 SGHDN, CDR2 FVKESK. The V segment lost 2 bases and the J segment 9 bases; nucleotides outside the gene matches: 13. This chain's CDR3 is CASSQSPGQLTGEQFF. The CDR3 coding sequence is TGTGCCAGCAGCCAATCCCCGGGACAGCTCACCGGTGAGCAGTTCTTC.

The rearrangement uses TRBV13 and TRBJ2-1, with TRBD2 matching 9 bases. The germline V gene encodes CDR1 PRHDT and CDR2 FYEKMQ (reference sequence). The CDR3 covers 17 residues. Trimming at V came to 5 bases and at J to 9 bases, leaving 17 bases not matched to a gene. This chain's CDR3 is CASSLFRVIAGDGEQFF. The DNA of the CDR3 is TGTGCCAGCAGCCTTTTTCGGGTAATAGCGGGAGATGGTGAGCAGTTCTTC.